These 17 T cell receptor beta chains came from one sample sequenced in a study of PD-1 blockade in classical Hodgkin lymphoma. Some clones are missing from TCRdb's copy, which holds only in-frame ones; the method was immunoSEQ multiplex PCR. The sample has tens of thousands of clones; over 75% are singletons. All patients experienced relapse after autologous stem cell transplantation, and brentuximab vedotin exposure was variable. Researchers report purifying CD4+ T cells from thawed PBMCs by magnetic negative selection. The material sequenced was CD4+ T cells from blood, taken at baseline. The receptors shown here come from a human donor with classical Hodgkin lymphoma.

There are a few counts of this clone. The chain couples TRBV5-1 to TRBJ1-1; D gene ambiguous. V was pared by 0 bases and J by 10 bases, with 13 bases between. Germline V CDR1 and CDR2: SGHRS, YFSETQ. The CDR3 is made up of 13 amino acids. The CDR3 here is CASSLVLGSRAFF. In nucleotides, the CDR3 is TGCGCCAGCAGCTTGGTCTTGGGGTCTAGAGCTTTCTTT.

The chain links TRBV28 to TRBJ1-2, with TRBD1 matching 9 bases. Germline CDR1 and CDR2: MDHEN and SYDVKM. The CDR3 extends over 15 amino acids. V was clipped by 8 bases and J by 8 bases; unmatched bases: 15. CDR3 protein: CASGYSETGGKGYTF. In DNA form, the CDR3 reads TGTGCCAGCGGATACTCAGAGACAGGGGGAAAGGGCTACACCTTC.

V and J are TRBV10-1 and TRBJ2-1, with D unresolved. With 4 bases removed from V and 5 bases from J, the gap between germline ends came to 3 bases. CDR1 WNHNN and CDR2 SYGVQD come from the germline V gene (reference sequence). This CDR3 contains 11 residues. The CDR3 is CASSVDNEQFF. CDR3 bases: TGCGCCAGCAGTGTCGACAATGAGCAGTTCTTC.

The chain has TRBV10-2 and TRBJ1-5; 8 nucleotides match TRBD1. V trimming: 4 bases; J trimming: 0 bases; junction bases outside the gene matches: 8. This CDR3 spans 17 amino acids. From germline, CDR1 is WSHSY and CDR2 SAAADI. The CDR3 nucleotides read TGCGCCAGCAGTGTAGGGACAGGACGATCTAGCAATCAGCCCCAGCATTTT. Its protein is CASSVGTGRSSNQPQHF.

In DNA, the CDR3 is TGCGCCAGCAGTGAGTCGACTAGCGGGAGGGCCAGGTCTCTAAATGAGCAGTTCTTC. Translating gives CASSESTSGRARSLNEQFF. This chain connects TRBV10-1 to TRBJ2-1; TRBD2 aligns across 14 bases. Trimming cost V 0 bases and J 7 bases; bases outside gene matches: 11. Germline V gene lookup returns CDR1 WNHNN and CDR2 SYGVQD (reference sequence). This CDR3 spans 19 amino acids.

The chain links TRBV7-9 to TRBJ2-6; 12 bases map to TRBD1. Germline trimming cut 2 bases from V and 2 bases from J; bases unmatched to any gene: 4. CDR1 is SEHNR, CDR2 FQNEAQ, per germline (reference sequence). The CDR3 length is 18 residues. The CDR3 DNA is TGTGCCAGCAGCTTAAGTGGGACAGGGGGCGCTGGGGCCAACGTCCTGACTTTC. This translates into CASSLSGTGGAGANVLTF.

In this sample, this clone turned up once. V and J are TRBV10-1 and TRBJ2-7, with TRBD1 identical over 9 bases. The CDR3 runs to 18 residues. The trim removed 0 bases at V and 6 bases at J, leaving 15 bases unmatched. CDR1 and CDR2 (germline): WNHNN, SYGVQD (reference sequence). The CDR3 DNA follows: TGCGCCAGCAGTGAGTCCAAATGGGGACAGGGACAAGGACGCGAGCAGTACTTC. Its translation: CASSESKWGQGQGREQYF.

The rearrangement uses TRBV6-5 and TRBJ1-5; TRBD1 agrees at 7 bases. J was trimmed by 0 bases and V by 2 bases; bases with no gene match: 1. Germline CDR1 MNHEY, CDR2 SVGAGI. CDR3 length: 15 amino acids. CDR3 in amino acids: CASSYQGGSNQPQHF. CDR3 sequence (DNA): TGTGCCAGCAGTTACCAGGGGGGTAGCAATCAGCCCCAGCATTTT.

This chain uses TRBV5-1 with TRBJ2-1; TRBD2 matches 9 bases. V dropped 2 bases and J dropped 0; count of bases not matched to a gene: 9. CDR3 length: 18 amino acids. CDR1 is SGHRS, CDR2 YFSETQ, per germline. The CDR3 sequence: CASSLVAGAGTSYNEQFF. Written as DNA, the CDR3 is TGCGCCAGCAGCTTAGTAGCGGGAGCGGGTACCTCCTACAATGAGCAGTTCTTC.

V and J are TRBV7-9 and TRBJ1-1; D perhaps matches TRBD1 (6 bases). V shed 2 bases and J shed 10 bases, with 11 bases lying between them. Germline lookup yields CDR1 SEHNR and CDR2 FQNEAQ (reference sequence). CDR3 length: 12 amino acids. The CDR3 region has the DNA TGTGCCAGCAGCTTAAGGCAGGGGTTAGCTTTCTTT. It encodes CASSLRQGLAFF.

The chain joins TRBV6-6 to TRBJ2-7; D gene uncertain. This CDR3 spans 14 amino acids. Trimming stripped 6 bases from V and 0 bases from J, with 12 bases between. The germline V gene has CDR1 MNHNY and CDR2 SVGAGI (reference sequence). In DNA, the CDR3 is TGTGCCAGCAGACCGGGCCTTAGCTCCTACGAGCAGTACTTC. Protein: CASRPGLSSYEQYF.

The V call is TRBV6-5, the J call TRBJ1-3, with TRBD1 identical over 9 bases. V dropped 6 bases and J dropped 3; count of bases not matched to a gene: 6. The CDR3 is made up of 15 amino acids. CDR1 and CDR2 (germline): MNHEY, SVGAGI. CDR3: CASSATGGSGNTIYF. The CDR3 DNA is TGTGCCAGCAGCGCTACAGGGGGCAGTGGAAACACCATATATTTT.

CDR3 coding DNA: TGTGCCAGCAGTTACGGGGCGGGAGAAGCAGATACGCAGTATTTT. Protein: CASSYGAGEADTQYF. This chain uses TRBV6-5 with TRBJ2-3; 7 bases are a match to TRBD2. V was pared by 2 bases and J by 4 bases, with 6 bases of the junction left unmatched. The CDR3 has 15 residues. The germline gives CDR1 MNHEY, CDR2 SVGAGI.

The rearrangement joins TRBV25-1 to TRBJ2-1; possible D gene TRBD1, 7 bases. V lost 6 bases and J lost 3, with 12 bases in between. This CDR3 is 14 amino acids long. Germline CDR1 is MGHDK and CDR2 is SYGVNS. Written as DNA, the CDR3 is TGTGCCAGCAGAAGGAGGGGGCTCTACAATGAGCAGTTCTTC. It translates to CASRRRGLYNEQFF.

V and J are TRBV19 and TRBJ1-2, with 8 bases aligning to TRBD1. CDR3 length: 13 amino acids. Germline CDR1 LNHDA, CDR2 SQIVND (reference sequence). V trimming: 5 bases; J trimming: 4 bases; junction bases outside the gene matches: 3. CDR3 DNA sequence: TGTGCCAGTAGTTCAGGACAGGGCTATGGCTACACCTTC. Its translation: CASSSGQGYGYTF. Based on the CDR3 plus reference TRBV19 and TRBJ1-2, the full variable domain is DGGITQSPKYLFRKEGQNVTLSCEQNLNHDAMYWYRQDPGQGLRLIYYSQIVNDFQKGDIAEGYSVSREKKESFPLTVTSAQKNPTAFYLCASSSGQGYGYTFGSGTRLTVV.

The rearrangement joins TRBV5-5 to TRBJ2-1; 11 nucleotides line up with TRBD2. V dropped 4 bases and J dropped 4; count of bases not matched to a gene: 4. The CDR3 has 15 amino acids. In germline, CDR1 is SGHKS, CDR2 YYEKEE (reference sequence). The CDR3 reads CASSTRLAGYNEQFF. CDR3 nucleotides: TGTGCCAGCAGCACCCGACTAGCGGGATACAATGAGCAGTTCTTC.

The chain joins TRBV30 to TRBJ1-5, with D uncertain. V gave up 2 bases and J gave up 2 bases, with 10 bases separating them. This CDR3 contains 14 residues. Germline V gene sequence: CDR1 GTSNPN, CDR2 SVGIG (reference sequence). This chain's CDR3 is CAWSSGFRNQPQHF. Here the CDR3 DNA reads TGTGCCTGGAGTTCGGGGTTTCGCAATCAGCCCCAGCATTTT.